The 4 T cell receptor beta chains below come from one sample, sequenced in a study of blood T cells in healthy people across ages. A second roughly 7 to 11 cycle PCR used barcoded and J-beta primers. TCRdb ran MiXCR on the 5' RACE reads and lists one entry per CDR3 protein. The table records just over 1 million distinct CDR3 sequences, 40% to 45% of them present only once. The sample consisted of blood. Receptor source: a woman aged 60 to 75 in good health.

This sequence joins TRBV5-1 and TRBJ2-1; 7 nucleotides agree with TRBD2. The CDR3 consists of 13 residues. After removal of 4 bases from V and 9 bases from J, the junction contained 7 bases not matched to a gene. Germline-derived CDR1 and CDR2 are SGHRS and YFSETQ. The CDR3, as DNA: TGCGCCAGCAGCATCGGGACTAACACTGAGCAGTTCTTC. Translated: CASSIGTNTEQFF.

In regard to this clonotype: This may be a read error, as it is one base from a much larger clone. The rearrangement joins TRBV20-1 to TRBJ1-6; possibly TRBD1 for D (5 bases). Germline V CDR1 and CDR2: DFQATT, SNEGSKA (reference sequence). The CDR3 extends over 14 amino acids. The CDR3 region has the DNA TGCAATGCTAGAGATTATAGGGGAAATTCACCCCTCCACTTT. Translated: CNARDYRGNSPLHF.

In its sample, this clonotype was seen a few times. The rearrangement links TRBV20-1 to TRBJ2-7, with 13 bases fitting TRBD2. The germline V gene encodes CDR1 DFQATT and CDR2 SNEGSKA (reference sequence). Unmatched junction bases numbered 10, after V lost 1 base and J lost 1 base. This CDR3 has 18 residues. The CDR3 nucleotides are TGCAGTGCTAGAGTACCGAGACTAGCGGGAGGAACATCCTACGAGCAGTACTTC. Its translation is CSARVPRLAGGTSYEQYF.

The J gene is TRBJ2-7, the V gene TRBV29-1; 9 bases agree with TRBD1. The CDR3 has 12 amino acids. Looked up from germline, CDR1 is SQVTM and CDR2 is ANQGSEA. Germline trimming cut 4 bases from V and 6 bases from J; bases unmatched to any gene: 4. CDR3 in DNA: TGCAGCGTTGCTGGACAGGGGTTCGAGCAGTACTTC. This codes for CSVAGQGFEQYF.